This T cell receptor beta chain was captured in a study of T cells in pancreatic ductal adenocarcinoma (dated by TCRdb to between 2016 and 2019). Study-level background: Surgically resected pancreatic ductal adenocarcinoma specimens were analyzed for the quantity, spatial distribution, and characteristics of both suppressive cells and tumor-infiltrating CD8+ T cells, an effort aimed at clarifying the adaptive T-cell response occurring naturally.

What the study reported, not specific to this receptor: Comparisons of clonality between tumor and blood may be biased because tumors are enriched in CD45RO+ effector T cells rather than naive T cells, which biases the comparison toward lower diversity. Because inoperable disease is present at presentation in most pancreatic cancer patients, the resected cohort was biased toward the minority with early-stage disease. More total productive templates and 6.5 to 10-fold more unique clonotypes were found in blood samples than in tumor samples. T-cell clonality did not differ significantly between tumor and blood, with mean clonality about 0.1 in tumors and around 0.069 in blood.

The immunoSEQ hsTCRB kit was used to amplify TCR beta CDR3 regions from genomic DNA. High-throughput TRB CDR3 sequencing was performed on an Illumina HiSeq system. On the study's bioinformatics: Sequencing reads were analyzed with the immunoSEQ software, and nonproductive sequences with premature stops or frame-shifts were excluded. Clonality of the repertoire was calculated as one minus Shannon entropy normalized by log2 of the number of unique productive sequences. TCRdb's version of the immuneACCESS table is confined to in-frame rearrangements and falls short of the full clone set. An unresolved V gene accounts for under half of the shortfall where checked; the remainder is of unknown origin. The DNA was the basis for D and trimming; V, J and clone size are from that table. The sample records 8,500 to 9,500 clones, about nine tenths of which are singletons. The top ten hold approximately 3.1% of the sample.

This clone has just one count. Its antigen has not been determined. Base quality data are lacking; no much larger clone is found one base away. The selected pancreatic ductal adenocarcinoma patients had received surgery without neoadjuvant therapy. After peripheral blood was drawn into heparin tubes, PBMCs were separated on a histopaque density gradient and then cryopreserved in roughly 10% DMSO. The DNeasy Blood and Tissue Kit, with Proteinase K and RNase treatment, was used to extract genomic DNA from roughly seven PBMC specimens and 9 or 10 flash-frozen tumor specimens. The sequence derives from a human donor with pancreatic ductal adenocarcinoma. The source material was PBMCs.

The nucleotide sequence is TGTGCCAGCAGTTCCACCAACCAGGGGGTCGTAGGTGGCTACACCTTC. Translated, this gives CASSSTNQGVVGGYTF. The V gene is TRBV2 and the J gene is TRBJ1-2; TRBD1 fits 7 bases in the junction. The CDR3 goes from the cysteine to the phenylalanine over 16 residues. The retained sequence is limited to the CDR3, 48 bases, with the frame set at the first base. V and J are trimmed by 5 bases and 7 bases, and the gene matches miss 16 bases of the junction. CDR1 is given as SNHLY and CDR2 as FYNNEI, both from the germline V gene.